This TCR beta chain was observed in a study of blood T cell repertoires in COVID-19. Profiling relied on immunoSEQ multiplex PCR, and the TCRdb table lists in-frame clones only, not all of them. Here the sample spans around 200,000 clones, around 85% being singletons. Recovery among Cohort 3 donors was established by two negative PCRs, clearance, or symptom resolution. Sequencing was done on a sample of PBMCs or T cells enriched from blood (not recorded which). This clonotype was obtained from a man aged 40-49 years who had recovered from COVID-19.

The DNA of the CDR3 is TGCAGCGTTGCCGTCGTATCCGCGTCAACCCAAGAGACCCAGTACTTC. This codes for CSVAVVSASTQETQYF. The chain joins TRBV29-1 to TRBJ2-5; D call uncertain. The CDR3 consists of 16 residues. Germline-derived CDR1 and CDR2 are SQVTM and ANQGSEA. With 4 bases removed from V and 1 base from J, the gap between germline ends came to 19 bases.